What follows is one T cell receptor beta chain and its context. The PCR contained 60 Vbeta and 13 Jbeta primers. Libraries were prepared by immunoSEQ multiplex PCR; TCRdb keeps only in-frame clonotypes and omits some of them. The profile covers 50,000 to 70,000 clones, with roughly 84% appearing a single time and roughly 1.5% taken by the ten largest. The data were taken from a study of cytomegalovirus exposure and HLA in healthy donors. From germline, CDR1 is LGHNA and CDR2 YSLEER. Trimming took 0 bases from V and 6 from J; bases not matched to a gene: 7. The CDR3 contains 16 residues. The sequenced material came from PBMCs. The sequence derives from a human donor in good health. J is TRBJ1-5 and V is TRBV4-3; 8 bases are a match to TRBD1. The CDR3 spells CASSQDVSGGLQPQHF. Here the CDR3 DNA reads TGCGCCAGCAGCCAAGATGTTTCAGGGGGCCTTCAGCCCCAGCATTTT.